The present entry profiles one TCR beta chain with its context. The entry originates in a study of graft-versus-host responses after intestinal transplantation. The protocol was immunoSEQ multiplex PCR, while the TCRdb copy is restricted to in-frame clones and leaves out a portion. Of about 15,000 clones listed, 30% to 35% are singletons. Overall study findings and caveats: Some GvH clones appeared in ileal mucosa or blood before recipient bone marrow.

The sample was alloreactive CD4+ T cells from a mixed lymphocyte reaction culture, taken before intestinal transplant. Subset reported: CFSE-low proliferating T cells sorted from approximately 6-day pre-transplant mixed lymphocyte reaction (GvH or HvG direction). The source is a human patient who received an intestinal transplant.

The CDR3 here is CASSKGVGYTF. CDR3 DNA sequence: TGTGCCAGCAGTAAAGGCGTGGGCTACACCTTC. The rearrangement links TRBV6-5 to TRBJ1-2, with no clear D. Germline CDR1 MNHEY, CDR2 SVGAGI. V shed 5 bases and J shed 8 bases, with 9 bases lying between them. The CDR3 consists of 11 residues.